This T cell receptor (beta chain) stems from a study of T cell changes during pregnancy in multiple sclerosis. Data came from immunoSEQ multiplex PCR; TCRdb stores just in-frame clones and leaves some out. Altogether approximately 100,000 clones are present, around 94% being singletons, with the ten largest covering 0.75% to 0.95%. The CDR3 is made up of 17 amino acids. The germline V gene has CDR1 MNHEY and CDR2 SMNVEV (reference sequence). The trim removed 6 bases at V and 2 bases at J, leaving 12 bases unmatched. The sequencing used peripheral blood, collected after pregnancy. The source of this sequence is a female donor with multiple sclerosis, enrolled in a pregnancy study. The chain couples TRBV27 to TRBJ2-4; 8 nucleotides match TRBD2. This CDR3 reads CASRLLGGGRTKNIQYF. The CDR3 DNA reads as TGTGCCAGCAGACTCCTCGGGGGGGGGAGAACCAAAAACATTCAGTACTTC.